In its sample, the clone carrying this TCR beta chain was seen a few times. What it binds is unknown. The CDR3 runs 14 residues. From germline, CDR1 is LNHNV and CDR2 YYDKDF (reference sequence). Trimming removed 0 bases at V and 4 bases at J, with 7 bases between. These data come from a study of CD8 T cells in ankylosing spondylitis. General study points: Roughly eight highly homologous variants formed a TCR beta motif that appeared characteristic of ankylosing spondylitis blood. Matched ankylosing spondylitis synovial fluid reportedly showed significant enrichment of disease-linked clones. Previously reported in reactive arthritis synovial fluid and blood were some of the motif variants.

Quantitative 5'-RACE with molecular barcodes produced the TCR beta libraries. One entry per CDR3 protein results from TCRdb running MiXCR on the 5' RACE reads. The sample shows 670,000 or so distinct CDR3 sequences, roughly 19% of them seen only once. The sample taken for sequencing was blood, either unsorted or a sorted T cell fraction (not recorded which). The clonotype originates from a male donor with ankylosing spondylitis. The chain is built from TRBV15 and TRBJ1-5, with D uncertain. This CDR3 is CATSRDLSNQPQHF. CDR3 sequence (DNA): TGTGCCACCAGCAGAGATCTCAGTAATCAGCCCCAGCATTTT.